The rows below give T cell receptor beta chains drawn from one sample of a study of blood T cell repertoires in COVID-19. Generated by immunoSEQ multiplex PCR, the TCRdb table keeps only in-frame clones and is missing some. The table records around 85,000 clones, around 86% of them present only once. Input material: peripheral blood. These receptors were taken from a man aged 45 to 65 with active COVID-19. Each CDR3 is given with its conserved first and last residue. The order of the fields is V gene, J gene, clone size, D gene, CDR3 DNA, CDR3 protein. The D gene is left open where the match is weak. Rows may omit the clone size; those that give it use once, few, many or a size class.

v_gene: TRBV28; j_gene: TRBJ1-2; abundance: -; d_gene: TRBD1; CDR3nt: TGTGCCAGCAGTAGAGGGGGCCACTATGGCTACACCTTC; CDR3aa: CASSRGGHYGYTF
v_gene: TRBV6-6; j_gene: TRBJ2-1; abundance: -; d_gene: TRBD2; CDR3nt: TGTGCCAGCAGTTACCCTGGGACTAGCGGGAAGAATGAGCAGTTCTTC; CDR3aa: CASSYPGTSGKNEQFF
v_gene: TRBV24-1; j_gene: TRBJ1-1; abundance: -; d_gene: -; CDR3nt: TGTGCCACCGCACAGGACACTGAAGCTTTCTTT; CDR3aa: CATAQDTEAFF
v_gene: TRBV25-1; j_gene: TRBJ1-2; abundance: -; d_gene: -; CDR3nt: TGTGCCAGCAGTGAAAATGCAGGGCCAAACTATGGCTACACCTTC; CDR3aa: CASSENAGPNYGYTF
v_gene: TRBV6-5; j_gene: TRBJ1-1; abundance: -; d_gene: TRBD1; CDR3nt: TGTGCCAGCATAAAATCCCGCGCAGGGGGGAGGGCTTTCTTT; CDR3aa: CASIKSRAGGRAFF
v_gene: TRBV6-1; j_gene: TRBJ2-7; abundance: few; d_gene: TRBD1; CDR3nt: TGTGCCAGCAGTGAAGCCGGACAGGGTGCCCACGAGCAGTACTTC; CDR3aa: CASSEAGQGAHEQYF
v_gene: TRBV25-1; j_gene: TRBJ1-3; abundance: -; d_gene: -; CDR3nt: TGTGCCAGCAGTGCCCCGACAGGAAACACCATATATTTT; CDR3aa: CASSAPTGNTIYF
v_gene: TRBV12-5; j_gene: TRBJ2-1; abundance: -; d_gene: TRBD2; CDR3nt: TGTGCTAGTCAAGGAATAGGAGTAGGTAGCGGGGGCAACTACAATGAGCAGTTCTTC; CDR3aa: CASQGIGVGSGGNYNEQFF
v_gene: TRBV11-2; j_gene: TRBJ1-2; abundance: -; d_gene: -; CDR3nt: TGTGCCAGCAGCGACCGCAGGGGCTACTATGGCTACACCTTC; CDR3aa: CASSDRRGYYGYTF
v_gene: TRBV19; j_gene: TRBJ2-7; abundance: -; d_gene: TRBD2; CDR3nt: TGTGCCAGTAGTATCCTCGAAGCGGGGGATATGTCCTACGAGCAGTACTTC; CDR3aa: CASSILEAGDMSYEQYF